Listed below are T cell receptor beta chains from one sample, sequenced in a study of cytomegalovirus exposure and HLA in healthy donors. Profiling relied on immunoSEQ multiplex PCR, and the TCRdb table lists in-frame clones only, not all of them. The table lists about 180,000 clones, around 81% of them singletons, with more than 5.5% in the top ten. The sequenced sample consisted of PBMCs. The receptor source for this set is a man aged 35-49 years in good health and CMV-seronegative. Each CDR3 is given without its conserved first and last residue. Each record gives: V gene, D gene, CDR3 protein. The D gene is left open where the match is weak.

v_call: TRBV5-4
d_call: TRBD2
cdr3_aa: ASSLSSGSAKNIQY

v_call: TRBV2
d_call: TRBD2
cdr3_aa: ASSAEGGPYEQY

v_call: TRBV4-3
d_call: TRBD1
cdr3_aa: ASSLLGQHGYT

v_call: TRBV18
d_call: TRBD2
cdr3_aa: ASFTRAGADTQY

v_call: TRBV5-1
d_call: NA
cdr3_aa: ASSLVSSSYNEQF

v_call: TRBV7-2
d_call: TRBD2
cdr3_aa: ASSSTSGMGEQF

v_call: TRBV19
d_call: TRBD1
cdr3_aa: ASSIVGRGVRNTEAF

v_call: TRBV6-6
d_call: TRBD1
cdr3_aa: ASSYRGRSHEQF

v_call: TRBV6-4
d_call: NA
cdr3_aa: ASKVSGNTGELF

v_call: TRBV18
d_call: NA
cdr3_aa: ASSPEGGGYEQY

v_call: TRBV27
d_call: NA
cdr3_aa: ASSLSGENQPQH

v_call: TRBV7-9
d_call: TRBD2
cdr3_aa: ASSLVNQGGSTGELF

v_call: TRBV6-1
d_call: TRBD2
cdr3_aa: ASSGSRRLAGVYEQY

v_call: TRBV19
d_call: NA
cdr3_aa: ASSSSGEKLF

v_call: TRBV5-1
d_call: NA
cdr3_aa: ASSPTGDTEAF

v_call: TRBV7-9
d_call: TRBD1
cdr3_aa: SSSLEGADEAF

v_call: TRBV11-3
d_call: TRBD1
cdr3_aa: ASSLWSGGPDTQY

v_call: TRBV4-3
d_call: TRBD2
cdr3_aa: ASSPGTGTSGRAGELF

v_call: TRBV27
d_call: TRBD1
cdr3_aa: ASGTGGKTQH

v_call: TRBV15
d_call: NA
cdr3_aa: ATSRSGDTEAF

v_call: TRBV4-1
d_call: NA
cdr3_aa: ASSRGDLRAVF

v_call: TRBV5-6
d_call: NA
cdr3_aa: ASSFIRTYTDTQY

v_call: TRBV2
d_call: TRBD2
cdr3_aa: ASRRLADQGGTQY

v_call: TRBV7-6
d_call: TRBD2
cdr3_aa: ASSLSGANEQF

v_call: TRBV19
d_call: NA
cdr3_aa: ASGDRLNSGNTIY

v_call: TRBV9
d_call: NA
cdr3_aa: ASSVGVGASNQPQH

v_call: TRBV5-5
d_call: NA
cdr3_aa: ASLEAGLRQNEQY